This is a list of T cell receptor beta chains from one sample in a study of shared clonotypes between healthy human individuals. The repertoire was sequenced with immunoSEQ multiplex PCR; TCRdb's copy has only in-frame clones and lacks some. The sample yields about 2.4 million clones, roughly 93% seen once. Input material: naive CD4+ T cells from PBMCs. The source of these receptors is a man between 18 and 29 years old in good health. Some clones in this sample may be carry-over from other donors' samples. Each CDR3 is given with its conserved first and last residue. The D gene is left open where the match is weak. Size is omitted from some rows. Given values are once, few, many or a class for expanded clones.

j_call	d_call	v_call	clone_size	cdr3_aa	cdr3_nt
TRBJ2-5	TRBD2	TRBV10-1	NA	CASSESASGGQETQYF	TGCGCCAGCAGTGAGTCGGCTAGCGGGGGCCAAGAGACCCAGTACTTC
TRBJ2-1	TRBD2	TRBV9	NA	CASNRDYSYNEQFF	TGTGCCAGCAACCGGGACTACTCCTACAATGAGCAGTTCTTC
TRBJ2-7	TRBD2	TRBV7-2	NA	CASSPLAGYGYEQYF	TGTGCCAGCAGCCCCTTAGCGGGATACGGCTACGAGCAGTACTTC
TRBJ2-7	NA	TRBV23-1	NA	CASSQSGPRSPDF	TGCGCCAGCAGTCAGTCGGGACCCAGGAGTCCGGACTTC
TRBJ1-1	NA	TRBV2	NA	CAPKGEGNTEAFF	TGTGCCCCCAAGGGGGAGGGGAACACTGAAGCTTTCTTT
TRBJ2-7	NA	TRBV9	NA	CASSVGVGDVSYEQYF	TGTGCCAGCAGCGTAGGGGTAGGGGATGTCTCCTACGAGCAGTACTTC
TRBJ2-2	TRBD2	TRBV18	NA	CASSPPKGLLFF	TGTGCCAGCTCACCACCGAAGGGACTACTGTTTTTT
TRBJ2-3	NA	TRBV5-1	NA	CASSFTGKATDTQYF	TGCGCCAGCAGCTTCACAGGGAAGGCGACAGATACGCAGTATTTT
TRBJ2-5	TRBD2	TRBV27	NA	CASSLGERELGETQYF	TGTGCCAGCAGTTTAGGGGAGCGGGAGTTGGGAGAGACCCAGTACTTC
TRBJ1-2	TRBD1	TRBV6-5	NA	CASTPDRTHGYTF	TGTGCCAGCACCCCGGACAGGACCCATGGCTACACCTTC
TRBJ2-6	TRBD1	TRBV14	NA	CASSSIGQGATGANVLTF	TGTGCCAGCAGCTCGATCGGACAGGGGGCTACTGGGGCCAACGTCCTGACTTTC
TRBJ2-1	TRBD2	TRBV29-1	NA	CSLTGGPNEQFF	TGCAGCCTGACGGGAGGGCCCAATGAGCAGTTCTTC
TRBJ2-7	NA	TRBV6-1	NA	CASTNSGAGVEQYF	TGTGCCAGCACCAATTCGGGGGCGGGTGTCGAGCAGTACTTC
TRBJ2-7	TRBD2	TRBV30	NA	CAWSAHGGSYEQYF	TGTGCCTGGAGTGCCCACGGGGGGTCCTACGAGCAGTACTTC
TRBJ2-3	NA	TRBV28	NA	CASSPGPGETDTQYF	TGTGCCAGCAGTCCGGGGCCCGGGGAGACAGATACGCAGTATTTT
TRBJ2-5	NA	TRBV15	NA	CATSRDGGIQETQYF	TGTGCCACCAGCAGAGATGGTGGGATTCAAGAGACCCAGTACTTC
TRBJ1-1	TRBD1	TRBV5-1	NA	CASSSRPQGENTEAFF	TGCGCCAGCAGCTCGAGACCACAGGGGGAGAACACTGAAGCTTTCTTT
TRBJ1-1	NA	TRBV28	NA	CASSIHSGVGKTEAFF	TGTGCCAGCAGTATCCACAGCGGGGTCGGAAAAACTGAAGCTTTCTTT
TRBJ2-1	TRBD2	TRBV7-2	NA	CASSLGGRAYNEQFF	TGTGCCAGCAGCTTAGGCGGGAGGGCCTACAATGAGCAGTTCTTC
TRBJ1-2	NA	TRBV7-9	NA	CASDWSGAYGYTF	TGTGCCAGCGATTGGTCGGGAGCTTATGGCTACACCTTC
TRBJ2-3	NA	TRBV19	NA	CATTQDTQYF	TGTGCCACCACCCAGGATACGCAGTATTTT
TRBJ1-2	NA	TRBV2	NA	CASSVNRRDGYTF	TGTGCCAGCAGTGTTAATCGCAGGGACGGCTACACCTTC
TRBJ2-5	TRBD2	TRBV28	NA	CASSSGLAGVTETQYF	TGTGCCAGCAGTTCGGGACTAGCGGGAGTGACAGAGACCCAGTACTTC
TRBJ2-7	TRBD1	TRBV5-8	NA	CASSPRTGRGNSYEQYF	TGTGCCAGCAGCCCCCGGACAGGGCGGGGAAACTCCTACGAGCAGTACTTC
TRBJ1-4	TRBD1	TRBV30	NA	CAWTGGQRNEKLFF	TGTGCCTGGACCGGGGGACAGAGGAATGAAAAACTGTTTTTT
TRBJ2-7	TRBD1	TRBV6-6	NA	CASSPRETGMYEQYF	TGTGCCAGCAGTCCAAGGGAGACAGGGATGTACGAGCAGTACTTC
TRBJ1-2	NA	TRBV9	once	CASSLSLTYGYTF	TGTGCCAGCAGCCTCTCCCTTACCTATGGCTACACCTTC
TRBJ2-7	NA	TRBV11-2	NA	CASSLGQPSYEQYF	TGTGCCAGCAGCTTAGGACAGCCCTCCTACGAGCAGTACTTC
TRBJ1-1	NA	TRBV29-1	few	CSVAGTGAFF	TGCAGCGTTGCGGGGACGGGGGCTTTCTTT
TRBJ1-4	NA	TRBV2	NA	CASSVPGEKLFF	TGTGCCAGCAGTGTGCCGGGTGAAAAACTGTTTTTT
TRBJ2-3	TRBD2	TRBV7-6	NA	CASSFLAGSTDTQYF	TGTGCCAGCAGCTTCCTAGCGGGGAGCACAGATACGCAGTATTTT
TRBJ2-5	TRBD2	TRBV5-4	NA	CASSRGSGRASETQYF	TGTGCCAGCAGCCGGGGTAGCGGGAGGGCCTCGGAGACCCAGTACTTC
TRBJ1-3	TRBD1	TRBV28	NA	CASSFGQGTIYF	TGTGCCAGCAGTTTCGGACAGGGTACCATATATTTT
TRBJ2-2	NA	TRBV5-1	NA	CASSLSGTTNTGELFF	TGCGCCAGCAGCTTATCCGGGACAACGAACACCGGGGAGCTGTTTTTT
TRBJ1-4	NA	TRBV6-6	once	CASRATSLHNEKLFF	TGTGCCAGCAGAGCAACTTCTCTTCATAATGAAAAACTGTTTTTT
TRBJ2-7	TRBD2	TRBV6-5	NA	CASSSTSGAYEQYF	TGTGCCAGCAGTTCCACTAGCGGTGCCTACGAGCAGTACTTC
TRBJ2-5	TRBD2	TRBV27	NA	CASSPLGLAGGTQYF	TGTGCCAGCAGTCCGTTGGGACTAGCGGGAGGGACCCAGTACTTC
TRBJ1-1	NA	TRBV7-9	few	CASSAGDTEAFF	TGTGCCAGCAGCGCAGGTGACACTGAAGCTTTCTTT
TRBJ1-5	NA	TRBV4-1	few	CASSLARTDSNQPQHF	TGCGCCAGCAGCCTAGCGCGGACGGATAGCAATCAGCCCCAGCATTTT
TRBJ2-2	NA	TRBV7-6	NA	CASSLALGSGELFF	TGTGCCAGCAGCTTAGCGCTAGGATCCGGGGAGCTGTTTTTT
TRBJ2-5	TRBD1	TRBV10-2	NA	CAIGKGARETQYF	TGCGCCATCGGGAAGGGGGCGAGGGAGACCCAGTACTTC
TRBJ1-2	NA	TRBV28	few	CASSGYFLGSPGHGYTF	TGTGCCAGCAGTGGTTATTTTTTGGGGTCCCCCGGGCATGGCTACACCTTC
TRBJ2-3	TRBD2	TRBV27	NA	CASSPREGLAGIDTQYF	TGTGCCAGCAGTCCGAGGGAGGGACTAGCGGGAATAGATACGCAGTATTTT
TRBJ2-1	NA	TRBV7-9	once	CASSPSVGEQFF	TGTGCCAGCAGTCCCAGCGTAGGTGAGCAGTTCTTC
TRBJ1-4	NA	TRBV5-1	NA	CASSLEGVGEKLFF	TGCGCCAGCAGCTTGGAGGGGGTAGGGGAAAAACTGTTTTTT
TRBJ2-6	NA	TRBV6-6	NA	CASRVSNSGANVLTF	TGTGCCAGCAGGGTCAGCAACTCTGGGGCCAACGTCCTGACTTTC
TRBJ2-5	TRBD2	TRBV6-1	NA	CASSPSAGVRETQYF	TGTGCCAGCAGTCCCAGTGCGGGGGTGAGAGAGACCCAGTACTTC
TRBJ1-4	NA	TRBV4-1	NA	CASSQGGLAKLFF	TGCGCCAGCAGCCAAGGGGGTTTGGCGAAACTGTTTTTT
TRBJ2-1	NA	TRBV5-1	NA	CASSLTSTSSYNEQFF	TGCGCCAGCAGCTTGACTAGCACGAGCTCCTACAATGAGCAGTTCTTC
TRBJ2-7	TRBD1	TRBV28	NA	CASSRRDSYEQYF	TGTGCCAGCAGTCGAAGGGACAGCTACGAGCAGTACTTC
TRBJ1-5	NA	TRBV28	NA	CASSLTRQYSNQPQHF	TGTGCCAGCAGTTTAACCAGGCAGTATAGCAATCAGCCCCAGCATTTT
TRBJ2-7	TRBD2	TRBV7-2	NA	CASSKSPVSGSTDEQYF	TGTGCCAGCAGCAAATCTCCGGTTAGCGGGAGTACAGACGAGCAGTACTTC
TRBJ2-3	NA	TRBV5-1	NA	CASSLSRGTDTQYF	TGCGCCAGCAGCTTGTCACGAGGCACAGATACGCAGTATTTT
TRBJ1-4	NA	TRBV21-1	once	CASSKSPGNEKLFF	TGTGCCAGCAGCAAATCTCCAGGGAATGAAAAACTGTTTTTT
TRBJ2-5	TRBD2	TRBV2	NA	CASTQWREGQETQYF	TGTGCCAGCACCCAATGGCGGGAGGGCCAAGAGACCCAGTACTTC
TRBJ2-7	NA	TRBV19	once	CASSMVNGEQYF	TGTGCCAGTAGTATGGTAAACGGCGAGCAGTACTTC
TRBJ2-7	NA	TRBV18	NA	CASSPYTDSLEQYF	TGTGCCAGCTCACCCTATACGGACAGTCTCGAGCAGTACTTC
TRBJ2-3	TRBD2	TRBV6-6	NA	CASSSGTSGSYTQYF	TGTGCCAGCAGTTCCGGGACTAGCGGGAGTTATACGCAGTATTTT